Only a few counts were recorded for the clone carrying this T cell receptor (beta chain). The antigen is undetermined. The data originate from a study of T cells after yellow fever vaccination. Whole-study results and caveats: Among primary-vaccination clones, most reappeared after the booster, at roughly 96% for CD4 and about 90% for CD8. The bulk population could contribute abundant contaminating clonotypes to FACS-sorted repertoires.

Between the trimmed V and J ends, which lost 3 bases and 7 bases, there was a span of 11 bases. The CDR3 extends over 13 amino acids. Germline assignment: CDR1 SGDLS and CDR2 YYNGEE. Synthesis of TCR cDNA relied on 5'RACE template switching, which attached a universal primer site and UMIs. TCRdb re-analysed the 5' RACE reads in MiXCR, keeping a single row per CDR3 protein. This sample has under 700,000 distinct CDR3 sequences, with roughly a sixth found just once. The specimen comprised PBMCs, sampled 4 to 5 days after the first yellow fever vaccination. This chain links TRBV9 with TRBJ2-1; perhaps D is TRBD1 or TRBD2 (6 bases each). The sequence came from a man between 18 and 35 years old who received the YFV17D yellow fever vaccine. For the CDR3, the DNA is TGTGCCAGCAGCGCCTGGGGGGCTAATGAGCAGTTCTTC. Protein: CASSAWGANEQFF.